Listed below are T cell receptor beta chains from one sample, sequenced in a study of blood T cell repertoires in COVID-19. Assay: immunoSEQ multiplex PCR; the TCRdb copy retains only in-frame clones and omits some. The sample has 250,000 or so clones, about nine tenths seen once; the top ten hold under 3.5%. The sample consisted of peripheral blood. These receptors were obtained from a young woman with active or convalescent COVID-19. CDR3s include the opening cysteine and the closing phenylalanine or tryptophan. Each record gives: V gene, D gene, clone size, J gene, CDR3 protein, CDR3 DNA. A D gene is named only where the DNA matches it firmly. The size field is filled for only some rows; it gives once, few, many or a size class.

TRBV6-2/TRBV6-3	TRBD2	-	TRBJ2-7	CASSFGLAGGSLEQYF	TGTGCCAGCAGCTTCGGACTAGCGGGGGGCTCTCTCGAGCAGTACTTC
TRBV28	TRBD1	-	TRBJ1-3	CASSFETGGSGNTIYF	TGTGCCAGCAGTTTCGAGACAGGGGGCTCTGGAAACACCATATATTTT
TRBV5-4	-	once	TRBJ2-5	CASSFVGVGETQYF	TGTGCCAGCTCCTTTGTCGGGGTGGGCGAGACCCAGTACTTC
TRBV3-1/TRBV3-2	-	-	TRBJ2-3	CASSPLVTNTDTQYF	TGTGCCAGCAGCCCCCTCGTAACCAACACGGATACGCAGTATTTT
TRBV19	TRBD1	once	TRBJ1-5	CASRGTGGQPQHF	TGTGCCAGCAGGGGGACAGGGGGACAGCCCCAGCATTTT
TRBV29-1	-	-	TRBJ1-3	CSAGGGGSGNTIYF	TGCAGCGCCGGGGGTGGGGGCTCTGGAAACACCATATATTTT
TRBV6-2/TRBV6-3	TRBD2	-	TRBJ2-3	CASSYPLGLAGGEDTQYF	TGTGCCAGCAGTTACCCCCTTGGGTTAGCGGGGGGTGAAGATACGCAGTATTTT
TRBV4-3	-	-	TRBJ2-1	CASSQDFLRRAEQFF	TGCGCCAGCAGCCAAGATTTTCTAAGGAGGGCTGAGCAGTTCTTC
TRBV6-6	TRBD1	-	TRBJ1-1	CASSLGPGGGNTEAFF	TGTGCCAGCAGTTTAGGGCCAGGGGGAGGGAACACTGAAGCTTTCTTT
TRBV19	TRBD1	-	TRBJ1-2	CASSHLSTGGIYGYTF	TGTGCCAGTAGTCACCTCTCGACAGGGGGTATCTATGGCTACACCTTC
TRBV7-2	TRBD2	-	TRBJ2-3	CASSTRGGRGTDTQYF	TGTGCCAGCAGCACCCGGGGGGGCCGGGGCACAGATACGCAGTATTTT
TRBV6-5	-	-	TRBJ1-6	CASSSGQSNSPLHF	TGTGCCAGCAGTTCTGGGCAGAGTAATTCACCCCTCCACTTT
TRBV3-1/TRBV3-2	-	-	TRBJ1-2	CASSPQWQGNGYTF	TGTGCCAGCAGCCCCCAGTGGCAGGGAAACGGCTACACCTTC
TRBV6-2/TRBV6-3	TRBD1	-	TRBJ1-2	CASSTTRDRAERYGYTF	TGTGCCAGCAGTACTACTCGAGACAGGGCCGAAAGGTATGGCTACACCTTC
TRBV7-9	-	-	TRBJ2-1	CASSFLSYNEQFF	TGTGCCAGCAGCTTCCTATCCTACAATGAGCAGTTCTTC
TRBV7-9	-	-	TRBJ1-2	CASSYGRTGDGYTF	TGTGCCAGCAGCTACGGACGGACGGGGGATGGCTACACCTTC
TRBV5-4	-	-	TRBJ2-1	CASSLRGEQFF	TGTGCCAGCAGCTTGAGGGGTGAGCAGTTCTTC
TRBV12-3/TRBV12-4	TRBD1	-	TRBJ1-2	CASRDGQVYGYTF	TGTGCCAGCAGAGATGGACAGGTCTATGGCTACACCTTC
TRBV18	-	-	TRBJ2-3	CASSPSGPPSDTQYF	TGTGCCAGCTCACCTAGCGGACCCCCTTCGGATACGCAGTATTTT
TRBV6-6	-	-	TRBJ2-5	CASSPGQETQYF	TGTGCCAGCAGTCCGGGGCAAGAGACCCAGTACTTC
TRBV10-3	-	-	TRBJ1-6	CAISELRGEGSPLHF	TGTGCCATCAGTGAGTTGCGGGGAGAAGGTTCACCCCTCCACTTT
TRBV28	TRBD1	-	TRBJ2-7	CASSLGTGRYF	TGTGCCAGCAGTTTAGGGACAGGGAGGTACTTC
TRBV2	-	-	TRBJ1-1	CASSADTNTEAFF	TGTGCCAGCAGCGCTGACACCAACACTGAAGCTTTCTTT
TRBV28	-	once	TRBJ1-2	CASSPQGKGLVGYTF	TGTGCCAGCAGTCCCCAGGGGAAAGGGCTGGTTGGCTACACCTTC
TRBV5-1	-	-	TRBJ2-5	CASSLGGVASETQYF	TGCGCCAGCAGCCTTGGCGGGGTAGCGTCAGAGACCCAGTACTTC
TRBV20-1	-	-	TRBJ2-1	CSAIGNEQFF	TGCAGTGCTATCGGGAATGAGCAGTTCTTC
TRBV28	-	-	TRBJ1-6	CASSFLAASPLHF	TGTGCCAGCAGTTTCCTGGCCGCATCACCCCTCCACTTT
TRBV2	-	-	TRBJ1-1	CASTPRTESAEAFF	TGTGCCAGCACCCCTAGGACAGAGAGCGCTGAAGCTTTCTTT
TRBV27	-	-	TRBJ1-1	CASRWASDRHTEAFF	TGTGCCAGCCGGTGGGCATCTGACCGGCACACTGAAGCTTTCTTT
TRBV6-2/TRBV6-3	TRBD2	-	TRBJ2-3	CASSSDRLAGTSDTQYF	TGTGCCAGCAGTTCAGATCGCTTAGCGGGGACCTCAGATACGCAGTATTTT
TRBV2	-	-	TRBJ1-1	CASSRTAGWAFF	TGTGCCAGCAGTCGGACAGCCGGCTGGGCTTTCTTT
TRBV28	TRBD1	-	TRBJ1-1	CASSLDRLTEAFF	TGTGCCAGCAGTCTGGACAGGCTCACTGAAGCTTTCTTT
TRBV30	-	-	TRBJ2-4	CAWSVSGLAKNIQYF	TGTGCCTGGAGTGTTTCTGGGCTAGCCAAAAACATTCAGTACTTC